This T cell receptor (beta chain) was identified in a study of long-term antiretroviral therapy in people with HIV. Runs used v3.0 of the immunoSEQ assay and were done at survey level. Sequencing used immunoSEQ multiplex PCR; TCRdb keeps in-frame clones, though not all of them. The repertoire has over 30,000 clones, 65% to 80% of them found once; the top ten carry about 7%. Regarding the study as a whole: On ART adherence, viral resistance or therapy changes, no data were available. Older ART regimens may have been in use when blood was drawn between the mid-2000s and the late 2010s. Before ART, certain clones expanded, and these dominated the repertoire at all time points.

As to this clone: Antigen specificity is unknown.

The receptor's source is a woman aged 50 to 60 with HIV. Sequencing used unsorted PBMCs, obtained 2 years after starting antiretroviral therapy.

The chain's CDR3 is CASSWGRDYGYTF. In nucleotides, the CDR3 is TGTGCCAGCAGCTGGGGCAGGGACTATGGCTACACCTTC. The rearrangement links TRBV5-6 to TRBJ1-2; maybe TRBD1 (5 bases). This CDR3 has 13 amino acids. In germline, CDR1 is SGHDT, CDR2 YYEEEE. V was trimmed by 3 bases and J by 3 bases, leaving 9 bases between them.